The clone carrying this TCR beta chain was detected once. The entry originates in a study of blood T cell repertoires in COVID-19. For the study at large: Sources were T cells, B-cell-depleted T cells, or PBMCs; the material itself was cDNA or gDNA.

Data came from immunoSEQ multiplex PCR; TCRdb stores just in-frame clones and leaves some out. Altogether some 300,000 clones are present, roughly 86% being singletons, with the ten largest covering about 1.2%. The CDR3 extends over 15 amino acids. Trimming shortened V by 6 bases and J by 4 bases, and 18 bases separated the two germline ends. CDR1 is LNHDA, CDR2 SQIVND, per germline (reference sequence). The chain joins TRBV19 to TRBJ1-2; D is possibly TRBD1 (5 bases). This clonotype originated in a man aged 65-85 years with acute or convalescent COVID-19. The specimen sequenced was peripheral blood. DNA for the CDR3: TGTGCCAGTAGCATTGCCGTGGGGCGAGCCTATGGCTACACCTTC. This codes for CASSIAVGRAYGYTF.